The rows below give T cell receptor beta chains drawn from one sample of a study of early stage breast cancer tumors. Method: immunoSEQ multiplex PCR; TCRdb's copy keeps in-frame clones and lacks some. The data show approximately 14,000 clones, less than 85% seen once. The sequenced sample consisted of normal breast tissue next to the tumor. The receptor set was obtained from a person in their thirties with breast cancer. Both conserved end residues are part of each CDR3. Fields, in order: clone size, V gene, J gene, D gene, CDR3 DNA, CDR3 protein. A D gene is named only where the DNA matches it firmly. Only some rows state a clone size, as once, few, many or a class for expanded clones.

.	TRBV19	TRBJ1-4	.	TGTGCCAGTAGTAGAAGACAGGACGCAGTACGTTACGAAAAACTGTTTTTT	CASSRRQDAVRYEKLFF
.	TRBV21-1	TRBJ2-2	.	TGTGCCAGCAGCGTGCGCCCGGGGGGCGGGGAGCTGTTTTTT	CASSVRPGGGELFF
.	TRBV27	TRBJ1-5	.	TGTGCCAGCCGGGGCCGCGACAATCAGCCCCAGCATTTT	CASRGRDNQPQHF
.	TRBV27	TRBJ2-7	.	TGTGCCAGCAGTCCGAGTGCCTACTACGAGCAGTACTTC	CASSPSAYYEQYF
.	TRBV2	TRBJ1-5	.	TGTGCCAGCAGCGTCCAGGGTGACCAGCCCCAGCATTTT	CASSVQGDQPQHF
.	TRBV5-8	TRBJ2-4	.	TGTGCCAGCAGCTTTGGAACAGGAAGCATTCAGTACTTC	CASSFGTGSIQYF
few	TRBV10-3	TRBJ1-2	.	TGTGCCGTGGAAAACCGCGGAGGGACGGGCTACACCTTC	CAVENRGGTGYTF
.	TRBV5-6	TRBJ2-7	.	TGTGCCAGCCGATACAGGAGGGGGCCCTACGAGCAGTACTTC	CASRYRRGPYEQYF
.	TRBV7-6	TRBJ1-2	TRBD1	TGTGCCAGCAGCTTAGTCGGGGGGATGGACAGGGCAGTTGCTAACTATGGCTACACCTTC	CASSLVGGMDRAVANYGYTF
.	TRBV5-1	TRBJ2-3	TRBD1	TGCGCCAGCAGCTTGGGAAACAGGGGGCGGTTCACAGATACGCAGTATTTT	CASSLGNRGRFTDTQYF
.	TRBV19	TRBJ1-3	.	TGTGCCAGTAGTAGCACAGGAGGCCGCTCTGGAAACACCATATATTTT	CASSSTGGRSGNTIYF
.	TRBV30	TRBJ2-5	.	TGTGCCTGGAGTCCCTCGGTGACCCAGTACTTC	CAWSPSVTQYF
.	TRBV6-1	TRBJ2-3	.	TGTGCCAGCAGTGGAGGAGTGAGGCAAGCTAGCACAGATACGCAGTATTTT	CASSGGVRQASTDTQYF
.	TRBV7-7	TRBJ2-7	.	TGTGCTAGCAGCTTAGCGGCGGCAGGTCCCTACGAGCAGTACTTC	CASSLAAAGPYEQYF
.	TRBV13	TRBJ1-4	.	TGTGCCAGCAGCTTAAGAGGGGACGCAACTAATGAAAAACTGTTTTTT	CASSLRGDATNEKLFF
once	TRBV2	TRBJ1-2	.	TGTGCCAGCACCCAGCGGGCCGATGGAAATGGCTACACCTTC	CASTQRADGNGYTF
.	TRBV7-9	TRBJ2-2	TRBD2	TGTGCCAGCACCAAACTGGGGATAGCGGGCAACACCGGGGAGCTGTTTTTT	CASTKLGIAGNTGELFF